The rows below give T cell receptor beta chains drawn from one sample of a study of T cell responses to AZD1222 COVID-19 vaccine. Data came from immunoSEQ multiplex PCR; TCRdb stores just in-frame clones and leaves some out. The data contain roughly 79,000 clones, about 91% of them seen just once; the ten biggest clones take up under 7.5%. The source material was peripheral blood, sampled on day 0 of MenACWY control vaccination. The source is an adult in good health. The CDR3 runs from the conserved cysteine through the conserved F or W. Each record gives: clone size, J gene, D gene, V gene, CDR3 protein, CDR3 DNA. D genes are given only for firm matches. Clone sizes are given selectively: once, few, many, or a class where the clone is expanded.

clone_size: -
j_call: TRBJ2-7
d_call: -
v_call: TRBV11-2
cdr3_aa: CASSLDRLAAAYEQYF
cdr3_nt: TGTGCCAGCAGCTTAGATCGACTCGCGGCTGCCTACGAGCAGTACTTC

clone_size: -
j_call: TRBJ2-3
d_call: TRBD2
v_call: TRBV6-2/TRBV6-3
cdr3_aa: CASSTRWTSGGTDTQYF
cdr3_nt: TGTGCCAGCAGCACACGCTGGACTAGCGGGGGCACAGATACGCAGTATTTT

clone_size: -
j_call: TRBJ1-4
d_call: -
v_call: TRBV29-1
cdr3_aa: CSVTIVQGREKLFF
cdr3_nt: TGCAGCGTTACCATCGTGCAGGGCCGAGAAAAACTGTTTTTT

clone_size: -
j_call: TRBJ2-7
d_call: -
v_call: TRBV28
cdr3_aa: CASSLNGAPTKQYF
cdr3_nt: TGTGCCAGCAGTTTAAACGGTGCCCCTACGAAGCAGTACTTC

clone_size: -
j_call: TRBJ1-5
d_call: -
v_call: TRBV4-1
cdr3_aa: CASSTDQGKGQPQHF
cdr3_nt: TGCGCCAGCAGCACAGATCAGGGGAAGGGTCAGCCCCAGCATTTT

clone_size: -
j_call: TRBJ1-1
d_call: -
v_call: TRBV6-1
cdr3_aa: CASSEGLRGTEAFF
cdr3_nt: TGTGCCAGCAGTGAAGGACTCCGGGGCACTGAAGCTTTCTTT

clone_size: -
j_call: TRBJ1-2
d_call: TRBD1
v_call: TRBV3-1/TRBV3-2
cdr3_aa: CASSQDSVTGGYGYTF
cdr3_nt: TGTGCCAGCAGCCAAGACTCCGTAACAGGGGGCTATGGCTACACCTTC

clone_size: -
j_call: TRBJ2-3
d_call: TRBD2
v_call: TRBV4-3
cdr3_aa: CASSQDHGVGASGMFYTQYF
cdr3_nt: TGCGCCAGCAGCCAAGATCACGGGGTCGGGGCTAGCGGGATGTTCTATACGCAGTATTTT

clone_size: -
j_call: TRBJ2-7
d_call: -
v_call: TRBV27
cdr3_aa: CASSFGGPEQYF
cdr3_nt: TGTGCCAGCAGTTTCGGAGGACCCGAGCAGTACTTC

clone_size: -
j_call: TRBJ2-7
d_call: -
v_call: TRBV27
cdr3_aa: CASSARASYEQYF
cdr3_nt: TGTGCCAGCAGTGCCAGGGCCTCCTACGAGCAGTACTTC

clone_size: -
j_call: TRBJ1-4
d_call: -
v_call: TRBV21-1
cdr3_aa: CASSKAGRGLSEKLFF
cdr3_nt: TGTGCCAGCAGCAAAGCGGGGCGGGGTTTGAGTGAAAAACTGTTTTTT

clone_size: -
j_call: TRBJ1-2
d_call: -
v_call: TRBV19
cdr3_aa: CASSIAGIYGYTF
cdr3_nt: TGTGCCAGTAGTATCGCGGGAATCTATGGCTACACCTTC

clone_size: -
j_call: TRBJ2-2
d_call: -
v_call: TRBV15
cdr3_aa: CATSTLTGPGELFF
cdr3_nt: TGTGCCACCAGCACCCTGACCGGTCCCGGGGAGCTGTTTTTT

clone_size: -
j_call: TRBJ2-2
d_call: -
v_call: TRBV27
cdr3_aa: CASRRGLENTGELFF
cdr3_nt: TGTGCCAGCAGACGCGGACTTGAAAACACCGGGGAGCTGTTTTTT

clone_size: -
j_call: TRBJ1-4
d_call: -
v_call: TRBV15
cdr3_aa: CATSRDTTNEKLFF
cdr3_nt: TGTGCCACCAGCAGAGATACAACTAATGAAAAACTGTTTTTT

clone_size: -
j_call: TRBJ1-1
d_call: -
v_call: TRBV29-1
cdr3_aa: CSAAGIENTEAFF
cdr3_nt: TGCAGCGCTGCAGGGATTGAGAACACTGAAGCTTTCTTT

clone_size: few
j_call: TRBJ2-1
d_call: TRBD2
v_call: TRBV6-5
cdr3_aa: CASSYSGGSRQFF
cdr3_nt: TGTGCCAGCAGTTACTCCGGCGGGAGTCGACAGTTCTTC

clone_size: -
j_call: TRBJ1-1
d_call: -
v_call: TRBV6-6
cdr3_aa: CASGRGALGNTEAFF
cdr3_nt: TGTGCCAGCGGCCGGGGGGCTCTGGGGAACACTGAAGCTTTCTTT

clone_size: -
j_call: TRBJ2-2
d_call: TRBD1
v_call: TRBV6-2/TRBV6-3
cdr3_aa: CASSQQGATGELFF
cdr3_nt: TGTGCCAGCAGCCAACAGGGGGCCACCGGGGAGCTGTTTTTT

clone_size: -
j_call: TRBJ1-4
d_call: TRBD1
v_call: TRBV5-5
cdr3_aa: CASSLAGTGLGKLFF
cdr3_nt: TGTGCCAGCAGCTTGGCCGGGACAGGGTTAGGAAAACTGTTTTTT

clone_size: -
j_call: TRBJ1-1
d_call: -
v_call: TRBV19
cdr3_aa: CASVADYLDGVTEAFF
cdr3_nt: TGTGCCAGTGTCGCAGACTACCTGGACGGTGTTACTGAAGCTTTCTTT

clone_size: -
j_call: TRBJ1-5
d_call: TRBD1
v_call: TRBV19
cdr3_aa: CASSNHRGGNQPQHF
cdr3_nt: TGTGCCAGTAGTAACCACAGGGGTGGCAATCAGCCCCAGCATTTT

clone_size: -
j_call: TRBJ2-1
d_call: -
v_call: TRBV3-1/TRBV3-2
cdr3_aa: CASSQGSYNEQFF
cdr3_nt: TGTGCCAGCAGCCAAGGGTCATACAATGAGCAGTTCTTC

clone_size: -
j_call: TRBJ2-7
d_call: TRBD2
v_call: TRBV6-1
cdr3_aa: CASSPSGYEQYF
cdr3_nt: TGTGCCAGCAGCCCTAGCGGCTACGAGCAGTACTTC

clone_size: -
j_call: TRBJ1-2
d_call: -
v_call: TRBV28
cdr3_aa: CASSLANAYGYTF
cdr3_nt: TGTGCCAGCAGTTTAGCAAACGCCTATGGCTACACCTTC

clone_size: -
j_call: TRBJ2-1
d_call: TRBD2
v_call: TRBV6-2/TRBV6-3
cdr3_aa: CASSYSSGLIDGEQFF
cdr3_nt: TGTGCCAGCAGTTACTCTTCGGGACTAATAGACGGTGAGCAGTTCTTC

clone_size: -
j_call: TRBJ2-6
d_call: -
v_call: TRBV6-5
cdr3_aa: CASSYSIRAGANVLTF
cdr3_nt: TGTGCCAGCAGTTACTCGATCAGGGCTGGGGCCAACGTCCTGACTTTC

clone_size: -
j_call: TRBJ1-2
d_call: TRBD1
v_call: TRBV28
cdr3_aa: CASRGGQGSYGYTF
cdr3_nt: TGTGCCAGCAGGGGAGGACAGGGTAGCTATGGCTACACCTTC

clone_size: -
j_call: TRBJ1-2
d_call: TRBD1
v_call: TRBV4-3
cdr3_aa: CASSQDNPGTGAGYTF
cdr3_nt: TGCGCCAGCAGCCAAGATAACCCCGGGACAGGTGCTGGCTACACCTTC

clone_size: -
j_call: TRBJ2-5
d_call: -
v_call: TRBV6-5
cdr3_aa: CASMARRGETQYF
cdr3_nt: TGTGCCAGCATGGCGAGGAGGGGGGAGACCCAGTACTTC

clone_size: -
j_call: TRBJ2-1
d_call: TRBD2
v_call: TRBV19
cdr3_aa: CASSIFAGAYNEQFF
cdr3_nt: TGTGCCAGTAGTATTTTTGCGGGAGCCTACAATGAGCAGTTCTTC

clone_size: -
j_call: TRBJ2-1
d_call: -
v_call: TRBV6-2/TRBV6-3
cdr3_aa: CASSATGHNEQFF
cdr3_nt: TGTGCCAGCAGTGCAACAGGGCACAATGAGCAGTTCTTC

clone_size: -
j_call: TRBJ1-5
d_call: -
v_call: TRBV28
cdr3_aa: CASRWGSNQPQHF
cdr3_nt: TGTGCCAGCAGATGGGGTAGCAATCAGCCCCAGCATTTT

clone_size: once
j_call: TRBJ1-5
d_call: TRBD1
v_call: TRBV4-3
cdr3_aa: CASSHTRGRGNQPQHF
cdr3_nt: TGCGCCAGCAGCCACACTAGGGGGCGAGGCAATCAGCCCCAGCATTTT

clone_size: -
j_call: TRBJ2-7
d_call: TRBD1
v_call: TRBV19
cdr3_aa: CASRIVPWGQGSEQYF
cdr3_nt: TGTGCCAGTAGGATTGTCCCATGGGGACAGGGCAGCGAGCAGTACTTC

clone_size: -
j_call: TRBJ1-1
d_call: TRBD1
v_call: TRBV29-1
cdr3_aa: CSVGQGNTEAFF
cdr3_nt: TGCAGCGTTGGACAGGGAAACACTGAAGCTTTCTTT

clone_size: once
j_call: TRBJ1-1
d_call: TRBD1
v_call: TRBV3-1/TRBV3-2
cdr3_aa: CASSQGGTGGNTEAFF
cdr3_nt: TGTGCCAGCAGCCAAGGTGGGACAGGGGGGAACACTGAAGCTTTCTTT

clone_size: -
j_call: TRBJ2-7
d_call: -
v_call: TRBV9
cdr3_aa: CASSVGGSSYEQYF
cdr3_nt: TGTGCCAGCAGCGTAGGGGGGTCGTCATACGAGCAGTACTTC